The clone carrying this T cell receptor beta chain was seen ten or more times. TCRdb recomputed calls from the RT-PCR reads with MiXCR, one row per CDR3 protein. The table includes about 960,000 distinct CDR3 sequences, approximately 18% detected once. The data were obtained in a study of patients and donors after allogeneic stem cell transplantation. CDR3 size: 12 residues. V was shortened by 3 bases and J by 1 base, with 6 bases between the two germline ends. CDR1 is DFQATT, CDR2 SNEGSKA, per germline (reference sequence). The chain is built from TRBV20-1 and TRBJ2-5; D remains unclear. The sequence was collected from a human donor who was either an allogeneic HSCT recipient or a stem cell or donor lymphocyte infusion donor (not recorded which). It is not recorded whose cells these are; they may come from a transplant donor. The specimen sequenced was blood, either unsorted or a sorted T cell fraction (not recorded which). CDR3 in amino acids: CSARGAQETQYF. The DNA of the CDR3 is TGCAGTGCTAGGGGTGCCCAAGAGACCCAGTACTTC.